These T cell receptor beta chains were read from a single sample in a study of blood T cell repertoires in COVID-19. Clones were sequenced by immunoSEQ multiplex PCR, and TCRdb holds only the in-frame ones, with some missing. The top ten clones hold over 4% of a sample with about 330,000 clones, about 90% of them seen once. The sample taken for sequencing was PBMCs or T cells enriched from blood (not recorded which). These receptors all come from a woman between 25 and 40 years old who had recovered from COVID-19. CDR3s include the opening cysteine and the closing phenylalanine or tryptophan. The order of the fields is J gene, clone size, V gene, D gene, CDR3 protein, CDR3 DNA. A D gene is named only where the DNA matches it firmly. Part of the rows lack a size; the others show once, few, many or a class for expanded clones.

j_gene: TRBJ1-1; abundance: -; v_gene: TRBV19; d_gene: -; CDR3aa: CASSMLRGRDWNTEAFF; CDR3nt: TGTGCCAGTAGTATGCTTCGGGGTAGGGATTGGAACACTGAAGCTTTCTTT
j_gene: TRBJ1-4; abundance: once; v_gene: TRBV2; d_gene: -; CDR3aa: CASSGQANEKLFF; CDR3nt: TGTGCCAGCAGTGGACAGGCTAATGAAAAACTGTTTTTT
j_gene: TRBJ2-7; abundance: -; v_gene: TRBV19; d_gene: TRBD2; CDR3aa: CASSETTSGGSEQYF; CDR3nt: TGTGCCAGTAGTGAAACTACTAGCGGGGGTTCCGAGCAGTACTTC
j_gene: TRBJ1-6; abundance: -; v_gene: TRBV27; d_gene: -; CDR3aa: CASSLGPNRSSYSPLHF; CDR3nt: TGTGCCAGCAGTTTAGGTCCGAACAGGTCTAGTTATTCACCCCTCCACTTT
j_gene: TRBJ1-6; abundance: -; v_gene: TRBV19; d_gene: TRBD1; CDR3aa: CATSGQATTSYNSPLHF; CDR3nt: TGTGCCACTTCGGGACAGGCGACAACCTCCTATAATTCACCCCTCCACTTT
j_gene: TRBJ1-4; abundance: few; v_gene: TRBV4-3; d_gene: -; CDR3aa: CASSKGWGGGNEKLFF; CDR3nt: TGCGCCAGCAGCAAAGGATGGGGGGGAGGGAATGAAAAACTGTTTTTT
j_gene: TRBJ1-1; abundance: -; v_gene: TRBV19; d_gene: -; CDR3aa: CASSIDVGLGRTEAFF; CDR3nt: TGTGCCAGTAGTATCGATGTCGGGCTGGGGCGCACTGAAGCTTTCTTT
j_gene: TRBJ1-5; abundance: -; v_gene: TRBV5-1; d_gene: TRBD1; CDR3aa: CASRPGTGTDQPQHF; CDR3nt: TGCGCCAGCAGGCCCGGGACAGGGACCGATCAGCCCCAGCATTTT
j_gene: TRBJ1-2; abundance: once; v_gene: TRBV7-8; d_gene: -; CDR3aa: CASSDRHRYGYTF; CDR3nt: TGTGCCAGCAGCGACCGACACCGCTATGGCTACACCTTC
j_gene: TRBJ2-5; abundance: -; v_gene: TRBV5-1; d_gene: TRBD2; CDR3aa: CASSLNPGTSNQETQYF; CDR3nt: TGCGCCAGCAGCTTAAACCCCGGGACTAGTAACCAAGAGACCCAGTACTTC
j_gene: TRBJ1-4; abundance: few; v_gene: TRBV7-6; d_gene: TRBD1; CDR3aa: CASSSGTGDEKLFF; CDR3nt: TGTGCCAGCAGTTCCGGGACAGGGGATGAAAAACTGTTTTTT
j_gene: TRBJ1-4; abundance: -; v_gene: TRBV28; d_gene: -; CDR3aa: CASSTYSATNEKLFF; CDR3nt: TGTGCCAGCAGTACCTACAGTGCAACTAATGAAAAACTGTTTTTT
j_gene: TRBJ1-6; abundance: -; v_gene: TRBV5-8; d_gene: TRBD1; CDR3aa: CASSPTGQAKVRSPLHF; CDR3nt: TGTGCCAGCAGCCCTACCGGACAGGCCAAAGTTAGGTCACCCCTCCACTTT
j_gene: TRBJ1-2; abundance: -; v_gene: TRBV3-1/TRBV3-2; d_gene: -; CDR3aa: CASSQGLKFYGYTF; CDR3nt: TGTGCCAGCAGCCAAGGGCTCAAGTTCTATGGCTACACCTTC
j_gene: TRBJ2-5; abundance: -; v_gene: TRBV29-1; d_gene: TRBD1; CDR3aa: CSAGQVIMKTQYF; CDR3nt: TGCAGCGCGGGACAGGTTATTATGAAGACCCAGTACTTC
j_gene: TRBJ2-7; abundance: -; v_gene: TRBV2; d_gene: TRBD1; CDR3aa: CASSYRGLSYEQYF; CDR3nt: TGTGCCAGCAGTTACAGGGGCCTATCCTACGAGCAGTACTTC
j_gene: TRBJ2-1; abundance: -; v_gene: TRBV19; d_gene: TRBD1; CDR3aa: CASSSWDRGIRNEQFF; CDR3nt: TGTGCCAGTAGTTCTTGGGACAGGGGAATTCGCAATGAGCAGTTCTTC
j_gene: TRBJ1-6; abundance: -; v_gene: TRBV9; d_gene: -; CDR3aa: CASSPLGGQTGSPLHF; CDR3nt: TGTGCCAGCAGCCCGCTAGGGGGTCAGACCGGTTCACCCCTCCACTTT
j_gene: TRBJ1-3; abundance: few; v_gene: TRBV19; d_gene: TRBD1; CDR3aa: CASRGAGGITIYF; CDR3nt: TGTGCCAGTCGTGGGGCAGGGGGTATCACCATATATTTT
j_gene: TRBJ1-4; abundance: -; v_gene: TRBV5-4; d_gene: TRBD1; CDR3aa: CASSSDREWTNEKLFF; CDR3nt: TGTGCCAGCAGTTCGGACAGGGAATGGACTAATGAAAAACTGTTTTTT
j_gene: TRBJ1-1; abundance: -; v_gene: TRBV20-1; d_gene: -; CDR3aa: CSAPSNTEAFF; CDR3nt: TGCAGCGCGCCTTCGAACACTGAAGCTTTCTTT
j_gene: TRBJ2-7; abundance: once; v_gene: TRBV30; d_gene: TRBD1; CDR3aa: CAWTGTGDYEQYF; CDR3nt: TGTGCCTGGACCGGGACAGGGGACTACGAGCAGTACTTC
j_gene: TRBJ2-7; abundance: -; v_gene: TRBV29-1; d_gene: -; CDR3aa: CSVEEGFNSYEQYF; CDR3nt: TGCAGCGTGGAGGAGGGTTTCAACTCCTACGAGCAGTACTTC
j_gene: TRBJ1-1; abundance: -; v_gene: TRBV2; d_gene: TRBD1; CDR3aa: CASIEQTGYYTEAFF; CDR3nt: TGTGCCAGCATCGAACAGACAGGGTATTACACTGAAGCTTTCTTT
j_gene: TRBJ2-5; abundance: -; v_gene: TRBV5-1; d_gene: TRBD1; CDR3aa: CASSSGTGGETQYF; CDR3nt: TGCGCCAGCAGCTCGGGGACAGGCGGGGAGACCCAGTACTTC
j_gene: TRBJ2-3; abundance: -; v_gene: TRBV7-8; d_gene: TRBD2; CDR3aa: CASSFQRTSESTDTQYF; CDR3nt: TGTGCCAGCAGCTTCCAAAGGACTAGCGAGTCCACAGATACGCAGTATTTT
j_gene: TRBJ1-2; abundance: -; v_gene: TRBV12-3/TRBV12-4; d_gene: -; CDR3aa: CASSVQGNYGYTF; CDR3nt: TGTGCCAGCAGCGTACAGGGTAACTATGGCTACACCTTC
j_gene: TRBJ2-7; abundance: -; v_gene: TRBV27; d_gene: -; CDR3aa: CASRSGQPREQYF; CDR3nt: TGTGCCAGCAGGTCGGGTCAGCCTAGGGAGCAGTACTTC
j_gene: TRBJ1-1; abundance: -; v_gene: TRBV6-6; d_gene: -; CDR3aa: CASSPRNTEAFF; CDR3nt: TGTGCCAGCAGTCCTAGGAACACTGAAGCTTTCTTT
j_gene: TRBJ2-7; abundance: -; v_gene: TRBV12-3/TRBV12-4; d_gene: TRBD2; CDR3aa: CASSPRGVKRYF; CDR3nt: TGTGCCAGCAGTCCCCGGGGGGTGAAGCGGTACTTC
j_gene: TRBJ1-6; abundance: -; v_gene: TRBV15; d_gene: -; CDR3aa: CATSVRNSPLHF; CDR3nt: TGTGCCACCAGCGTCCGGAATTCACCCCTCCACTTT
j_gene: TRBJ1-5; abundance: -; v_gene: TRBV2; d_gene: TRBD1; CDR3aa: CASSPHPPGQASRYSNQPQHF; CDR3nt: TGTGCCAGCAGTCCTCACCCCCCGGGACAGGCTTCCCGTTATAGCAATCAGCCCCAGCATTTT
j_gene: TRBJ2-7; abundance: -; v_gene: TRBV6-2/TRBV6-3; d_gene: -; CDR3aa: CASSRTDSYEQYF; CDR3nt: TGTGCCAGCAGCCGGACAGATTCCTACGAGCAGTACTTC